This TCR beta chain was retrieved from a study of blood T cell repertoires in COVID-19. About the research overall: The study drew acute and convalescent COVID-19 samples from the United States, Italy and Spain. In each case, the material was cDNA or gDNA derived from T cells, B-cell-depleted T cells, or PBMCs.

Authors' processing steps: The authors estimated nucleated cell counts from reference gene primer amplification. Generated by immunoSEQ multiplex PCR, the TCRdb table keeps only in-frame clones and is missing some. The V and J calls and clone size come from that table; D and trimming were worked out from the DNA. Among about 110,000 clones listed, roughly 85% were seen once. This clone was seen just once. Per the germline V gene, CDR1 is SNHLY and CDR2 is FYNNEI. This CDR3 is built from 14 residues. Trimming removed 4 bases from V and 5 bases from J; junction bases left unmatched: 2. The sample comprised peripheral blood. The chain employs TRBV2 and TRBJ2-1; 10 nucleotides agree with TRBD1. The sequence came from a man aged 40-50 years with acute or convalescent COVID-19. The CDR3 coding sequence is TGTGCCAGCAGTGGACAGGGGGCCGACAATGAGCAGTTCTTC. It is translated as CASSGQGADNEQFF.